The rows below give T cell receptor beta chains drawn from one sample of a study of early T cells in non-severe SARS-CoV-2 infection. In TCRdb, the 5' RACE reads were re-called with MiXCR into one record per CDR3 protein. The sample has approximately 70,000 distinct CDR3 sequences; over 10% are singletons. Sequencing used whole blood. These receptors were taken from an adult who was a healthcare worker with PCR-confirmed SARS-CoV-2 infection or an uninfected control (not recorded which). Both conserved end residues are part of each CDR3. D genes are given only for firm matches. Clone size, where shown, is once, few, many, or a class for clones that have expanded.

size | J | D | V | CDR3 | DNA
NA | TRBJ1-4 | TRBD1 | TRBV12-3/TRBV12-4 | CASSSTQGYEKLFF | TGTGCCAGCAGTTCAACACAGGGGTACGAAAAACTGTTTTTT
NA | TRBJ2-1 | NA | TRBV5-1 | CASSPRLSSRTSYNEQFF | TGCGCCAGCAGCCCCCGTCTCTCATCACGTACTTCCTACAATGAGCAGTTCTTC
many | TRBJ2-2 | NA | TRBV11-3 | CASSSARNTGELFF | TGTGCCAGCAGCTCGGCACGGAACACCGGGGAGCTGTTTTTT
few | TRBJ2-5 | NA | TRBV2 | CASSEGRQPTSQETQYF | TGTGCCAGCAGTGAAGGTCGGCAGCCGACGTCCCAAGAGACCCAGTACTTC
NA | TRBJ2-3 | NA | TRBV11-3 | CASSLNERGFTQYF | TGTGCCAGCAGCTTGAATGAACGGGGTTTTACGCAGTATTTT
few | TRBJ1-5 | NA | TRBV7-2 | CASSRDSGGYQPQHF | TGTGCCAGCAGCCGGGATAGTGGGGGCTATCAGCCCCAGCATTTT
NA | TRBJ1-4 | NA | TRBV5-1 | CASSLEGSDEKLFF | TGCGCCAGCAGCTTGGAAGGGAGCGATGAAAAACTGTTTTTT
NA | TRBJ1-2 | NA | TRBV20-1 | CSARSPDSNYGYTF | TGCAGTGCTAGATCGCCAGACAGTAACTATGGCTACACCTTC
few | TRBJ2-7 | NA | TRBV20-1 | CSARDSAGGTYEQYF | TGCAGTGCTAGAGATAGTGCAGGGGGGACCTACGAGCAGTACTTC
many | TRBJ2-3 | NA | TRBV3-1 | CASSQVTDTQYF | TGTGCCAGCAGCCAAGTCACAGATACGCAGTATTTT
many | TRBJ2-1 | TRBD2 | TRBV10-1 | CASLSSGNPEQFF | TGCGCCAGCTTATCTAGCGGGAATCCTGAGCAGTTCTTC
NA | TRBJ1-1 | NA | TRBV2 | CASSGGVETEAFF | TGTGCCAGCAGTGGGGGGGTAGAAACTGAAGCTTTCTTT
NA | TRBJ2-5 | NA | TRBV19 | CASSILGEETQYF | TGTGCCAGTAGTATTCTAGGGGAAGAGACCCAGTACTTC
few | TRBJ1-4 | TRBD1 | TRBV11-2 | CASSFLKGTAKGEKLFF | TGTGCCAGCAGCTTCCTTAAAGGGACAGCAAAAGGCGAAAAACTGTTTTTT
NA | TRBJ2-7 | NA | TRBV30 | CAWSVGDYEQYF | TGTGCCTGGAGTGTGGGGGATTACGAGCAGTACTTC
NA | TRBJ1-4 | NA | TRBV12-3/TRBV12-4 | CASSHTDGKNEKLFF | TGTGCCAGCAGTCATACTGACGGAAAGAATGAAAAACTGTTTTTT
NA | TRBJ2-1 | NA | TRBV5-1 | CASSRASSYNEQFF | TGCGCCAGCAGCAGGGCTAGCTCCTACAATGAGCAGTTCTTC
NA | TRBJ1-3 | NA | TRBV2 | CATSSSSGNTIYF | TGTGCCACCTCGAGCAGCTCTGGAAACACCATATATTTT
NA | TRBJ2-7 | NA | TRBV20-1 | CSASGSGTRPFEIYEQYF | TGCAGTGCTAGCGGGAGTGGGACAAGGCCGTTTGAAATCTACGAGCAGTACTTC
NA | TRBJ2-7 | NA | TRBV14 | CASSRLDRYEQYF | TGTGCCAGCAGCCGGTTGGACCGCTACGAGCAGTACTTC
few | TRBJ2-7 | NA | TRBV4-3 | CASSQGRYEQYF | TGCGCCAGCAGCCAAGGCCGCTACGAGCAGTACTTC
many | TRBJ1-5 | NA | TRBV6-1 | CASSERLSNQPQHF | TGTGCCAGCAGTGAGCGCCTTAGCAATCAGCCCCAGCATTTT
NA | TRBJ2-7 | NA | TRBV27 | CASSFGGRIDEQYF | TGTGCCAGCAGTTTCGGTGGAAGAATAGACGAGCAGTACTTC
many | TRBJ2-7 | NA | TRBV7-8 | CASSSGGDSIFEQYF | TGTGCCAGCAGCTCCGGAGGGGACAGTATATTCGAGCAGTACTTC
NA | TRBJ2-3 | NA | TRBV2 | CASAPQDTDTQYF | TGTGCCAGCGCGCCACAGGACACAGATACGCAGTATTTT
NA | TRBJ1-2 | NA | TRBV29-1 | CSVPAAGSTKGYTF | TGCAGCGTACCAGCGGCAGGGAGCACGAAAGGCTACACCTTC